The next 3 T cell receptor beta chains were all read from a single sample in a study of blood T cell repertoires in COVID-19. Assay: immunoSEQ multiplex PCR; the TCRdb copy retains only in-frame clones and omits some. The data show 73,000 or so clones, about nine tenths seen once. The sequenced sample consisted of peripheral blood. The receptors were gathered from a man younger than 45 with acute or convalescent COVID-19.

The V call is TRBV5-1, the J call TRBJ2-5; no clear D gene. The CDR3 runs 14 residues. Deletions cut 0 bases from V and 0 bases from J, with 6 bases between. Germline lookup yields CDR1 SGHRS and CDR2 YFSETQ. The CDR3 bases are TGCGCCAGCAGCTTGGGCCTATACCAAGAGACCCAGTACTTC. This encodes CASSLGLYQETQYF.

CDR3 in amino acids: CASGVTKSSYEQYF. CDR3 DNA sequence: TGTGCCAGCGGGGTGACTAAGAGTAGTTACGAGCAGTACTTC. The genes are TRBV27 and TRBJ2-7; D might be TRBD2 (5 bases). The V end was cut by 8 bases, the J end by 4 bases, with 18 bases between. CDR3 length equals 14 residues. The germline gives CDR1 MNHEY, CDR2 SMNVEV (reference sequence).

V is TRBV11-2 and J is TRBJ2-7; the D gene is possibly TRBD2 (7 bases). V shed 1 base and J shed 5 bases, with 27 bases lying between them. CDR3 length equals 19 residues. Germline V CDR1 and CDR2: SGHAT, FQNNGV. The CDR3 bases are TGTGCCAGCAGCTTAGCTAAGGTTCGGGGAGGGGGGAGAGGAGACGAGCAGTACTTC. Protein product: CASSLAKVRGGGRGDEQYF.